The present T cell receptor beta chain was sequenced within a study of cytomegalovirus exposure and HLA in healthy donors. Study observations and caveats: Cytomegalovirus association was listed for under 200 TCR beta chains. In a later analysis, across HLA loci, associated TCR counts were highest for DRB1, lowest for HLA-C.

Germline lookup yields CDR1 GTSNPN and CDR2 SVGIG (reference sequence). The CDR3 covers 13 residues. 13 Jbeta primers and 60 Vbeta primers were used for the PCR. Here immunoSEQ multiplex PCR was the method, and the copy in TCRdb shows in-frame clones only, minus some. The sample holds more than 130,000 clones, around 73% seen once. A note on this clone: Antigen: not known. The junction does not match germline at one end; this may be a read error.

This sequence joins TRBV30 and TRBJ2-7; 10 bases line up with TRBD2. The source is a human donor in good health. Material: PBMCs. Here the CDR3 DNA reads TGTGCCTGGAGTACGTGGACTAGCGGAAGACTGAACTTC. Residues: CAWSTWTSGRLNF. Using reference TRBV30 and TRBJ2-7 for the parts outside the CDR3, the full variable domain is SQTIHQWPATLVQPVGSPLSLECTVEGTSNPNLYWYRQAAGRGLQLLFYSVGIGQISSEVPQNLSASRPQDRQFILSSKKLLLSDSGFYLCAWSTWTSGRLNFGPGTRLTVT.